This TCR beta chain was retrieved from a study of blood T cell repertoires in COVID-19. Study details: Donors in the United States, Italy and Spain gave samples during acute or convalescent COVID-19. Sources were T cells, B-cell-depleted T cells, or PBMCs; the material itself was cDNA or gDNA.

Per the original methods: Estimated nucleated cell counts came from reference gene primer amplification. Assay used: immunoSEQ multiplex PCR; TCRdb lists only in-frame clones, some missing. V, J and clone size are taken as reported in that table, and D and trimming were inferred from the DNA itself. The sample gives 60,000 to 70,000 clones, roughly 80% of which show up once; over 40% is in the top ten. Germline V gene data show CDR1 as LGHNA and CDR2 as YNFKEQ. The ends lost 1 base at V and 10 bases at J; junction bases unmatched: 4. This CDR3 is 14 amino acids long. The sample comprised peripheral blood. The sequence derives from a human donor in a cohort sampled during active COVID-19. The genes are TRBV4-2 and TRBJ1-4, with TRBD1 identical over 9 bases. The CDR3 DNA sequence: TGTGCCAGCAGCCAAGTGGGACAGGGCGCAAAACTGTTTTTT. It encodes CASSQVGQGAKLFF.